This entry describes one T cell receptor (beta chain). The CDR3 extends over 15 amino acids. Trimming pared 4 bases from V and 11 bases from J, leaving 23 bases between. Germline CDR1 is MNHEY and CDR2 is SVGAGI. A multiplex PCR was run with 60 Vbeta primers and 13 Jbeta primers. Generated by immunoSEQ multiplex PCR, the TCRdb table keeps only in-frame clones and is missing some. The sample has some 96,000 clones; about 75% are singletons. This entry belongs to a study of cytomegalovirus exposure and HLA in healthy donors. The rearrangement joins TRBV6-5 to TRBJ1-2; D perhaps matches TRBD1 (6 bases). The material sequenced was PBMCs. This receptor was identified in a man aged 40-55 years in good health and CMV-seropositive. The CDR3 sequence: CASSLTTGHRLRYTF. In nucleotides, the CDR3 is TGTGCCAGCAGTTTGACGACAGGTCACCGACTCAGGTACACCTTC.